These 29 T cell receptor beta chains were all obtained from the same sample, sequenced in a study of cytomegalovirus exposure and HLA in healthy donors. The PCR was carried out with 60 Vbeta primers and 13 Jbeta primers. Clones were sequenced by immunoSEQ multiplex PCR, and TCRdb holds only the in-frame ones, with some missing. Of around 130,000 clones listed, 70% to 80% are singletons. Sequenced input: PBMCs. The origin of the receptors is a human donor in good health.

The V gene is TRBV25-1, the J gene TRBJ2-5; the match to TRBD2 covers 8 bases. Germline assignment: CDR1 MGHDK and CDR2 SYGVNS. After removal of 5 bases from V and 5 bases from J, the junction contained 7 bases not matched to a gene. The CDR3 runs 14 residues. In DNA, the CDR3 is TGTGCCAGCAGTTTACGGGGGGGGTTGGAGACCCAGTACTTC. This codes for CASSLRGGLETQYF.

This clone was seen only a few times. The chain is built from TRBV10-3 and TRBJ1-5, with 8 bases identical to TRBD1. The J segment lost 5 bases and the V segment lost 5 bases, leaving 2 bases of the junction unmatched. Germline V lookup: CDR1 ENHRY, CDR2 SYGVKD. This CDR3 comprises 13 residues. The CDR3, as DNA: TGTGCCATCAGTAAACAGGGGGATCAGCCCCAGCATTTT. Translated: CAISKQGDQPQHF.

The CDR3 loop is CAWSRQLNTEAFF. In nucleotides, the CDR3 is TGTGCCTGGAGTCGACAGCTCAACACTGAAGCTTTCTTT. The V call is TRBV30, the J call TRBJ1-1; D is perhaps TRBD1 (5 bases). Trimming removed 2 bases from V and 2 bases from J, with 9 bases in between. The CDR3 has 13 amino acids. Germline CDR1 is GTSNPN and CDR2 is SVGIG (reference sequence).

The rearrangement joins TRBV7-3 to TRBJ2-1; a possible D gene is TRBD2 (5 bases). The CDR3 extends over 15 amino acids. V was cut by 5 bases and J by 5 bases, with 16 bases left in between. Looked up from germline, CDR1 is SGHTA and CDR2 is FQGTGA. Here the CDR3 DNA reads TGTGCCAGCAGCCCGGAAACCCTAGCAAACAATGAGCAGTTCTTC. Its translation is CASSPETLANNEQFF.

The chain carries TRBV21-1 and TRBJ2-5; the D call TRBD2 from the table was never checked on the DNA. The DNA end is more similar to TRBJ2-7, so the J call may be wrong. TRBV21-1 is flagged as a pseudogene. There are 15 residues in the CDR3. The CDR3 reads CASSKARTDSYEQYF. The CDR3, as DNA: TGTGCCAGCAGCAAAGCCCGAACGGACTCCTACGAGCAGTACTTC.

This clone was seen a few times. With a far larger clone one base away, a read error is the likely cause. Other DNA sequences in this specimen translate into the identical CDR3. The chain has TRBV7-2 and TRBJ2-7, with TRBD1 matching over 8 bases. This CDR3 has 13 amino acids. V trimming: 5 bases; J trimming: 6 bases; junction bases outside the gene matches: 6. Looked up from germline, CDR1 is SGHTA and CDR2 is FQGNSA. CDR3 loop: CASSQRTGREQYF. The CDR3 coding sequence is TGTGCCAGCAGCCAACGGACAGGGCGCGAGCAGTACTTC.

This chain uses TRBV27 with TRBJ1-6; no firm D call. Trimming removed 5 bases at V and 9 bases at J, with 8 bases between. Germline CDR1 reads MNHEY; CDR2 reads SMNVEV (reference sequence). The CDR3 loop spans 12 amino acids. The CDR3 sequence is CASSPGFSPLHF. In nucleotides, the CDR3 is TGTGCCAGCAGTCCCGGGTTTTCACCCCTCCACTTT.

The rearrangement joins TRBV6-1 to TRBJ1-5; D gene uncertain. Trimming pared 2 bases from V and 9 bases from J, leaving 5 bases between. Germline CDR1 reads MNHNS; CDR2 reads SASEGT. The CDR3 is 11 residues long. Here the CDR3 reads CASSENWPQHF. CDR3 DNA: TGTGCCAGCAGTGAAAACTGGCCCCAGCATTTT.

The V and J genes are TRBV5-4 and TRBJ1-1; the D gene is possibly TRBD1 (6 bases). Deletions cut 4 bases from V and 0 bases from J, with 10 bases between. The CDR3 spans 14 residues. Germline CDR1 and CDR2: SGHNT and YYREEE (reference sequence). CDR3: CASSPRDMNTEAFF. DNA for the CDR3: TGTGCCAGCAGCCCCAGGGACATGAACACTGAAGCTTTCTTT. Full variable domain (remainder filled in from reference TRBV5-4 and TRBJ1-1): ETGVTQSPTHLIKTRGQQVTLRCSSQSGHNTVSWYQQALGQGPQFIFQYYREEENGRGNFPPRFSGLQFPNYSSELNVNALELDDSALYLCASSPRDMNTEAFFGQGTRLTVV.

This rearrangement joins TRBV19 to TRBJ2-6; TRBD2 might be the D (5 bases). Trimming removed 4 bases from V and 1 base from J, with 17 bases in between. The germline V gene has CDR1 LNHDA and CDR2 SQIVND (reference sequence). The CDR3 is 18 residues long. CDR3: CASSTHGIHLSGANVLTF. The CDR3 DNA sequence: TGTGCCAGTAGTACCCACGGGATTCACCTTTCTGGGGCCAACGTCCTGACTTTC.

The rearrangement links TRBV29-1 to TRBJ1-5; D gene unclear. CDR3 length: 13 amino acids. The germline V gene encodes CDR1 SQVTM and CDR2 ANQGSEA. V was shortened by 4 bases and J by 4 bases, with 11 bases between the two germline ends. This chain's CDR3 is CSVGGGWNQPQHF. The CDR3 DNA follows: TGCAGCGTTGGGGGAGGATGGAATCAGCCCCAGCATTTT.

The chain couples TRBV4-2 to TRBJ2-1, with D perhaps matching TRBD2 (6 bases). Germline V lookup: CDR1 LGHNA, CDR2 YNFKEQ. The CDR3 sequence is 17 residues long. Trimming took off 1 base at V and 0 bases at J, with 13 bases between the two ends. In DNA, the CDR3 is TGTGCCAGCAGCCAAGTCGCTATCGGGAGCTCCTACAATGAGCAGTTCTTC. Its translation: CASSQVAIGSSYNEQFF.

The rearrangement links TRBV28 to TRBJ2-1, with 8 bases that match TRBD2. CDR3 size: 15 residues. The V gene's germline CDR1 is MDHEN and CDR2 SYDVKM. The junction had 10 bases not matched to a gene; V was cut back by 6 bases and J by 6 bases. CDR3: CASREEGTRGNEQFF. In DNA, the CDR3 is TGTGCCAGCAGAGAAGAGGGGACTAGAGGCAATGAGCAGTTCTTC.

This clone came up a few times. V is TRBV6-6 and J is TRBJ1-1, with unresolved D. CDR3 size: 13 residues. V was pared by 5 bases and J by 1 base, with 8 bases between. Germline CDR1 is MNHNY and CDR2 is SVGAGI (reference sequence). Here the CDR3 reads CASSRIGNTEAFF. CDR3 sequence (DNA): TGTGCCAGCAGTCGTATCGGGAACACTGAAGCTTTCTTT.

V gene TRBV15 combines with J gene TRBJ2-3; 8 bases map to TRBD2. Germline V CDR1 and CDR2: LNHNV, YYDKDF (reference sequence). V shed 6 bases and J 6 bases; nucleotides not matched to a gene: 11. The CDR3 length is 15 residues. The CDR3 region has the DNA TGTGCCACCAGTTATACTACGACTAGCGCGGATACGCAGTATTTT. This codes for CATSYTTTSADTQYF.

This clone turned up a few times. CDR3: CASRGLAGGGYF. The CDR3 DNA reads TGTGCCAGCAGAGGACTAGCGGGAGGGGGGTATTTT. V is TRBV25-1 and J is TRBJ2-3; the match to TRBD2 covers 15 bases. CDR3 length equals 12 residues. Trimming took 6 bases from V and 14 from J; bases not matched to a gene: 3. Germline V gene sequence: CDR1 MGHDK, CDR2 SYGVNS.

The chain uses TRBV7-6 and TRBJ1-1, with D perhaps TRBD1 (5 bases). V gave up 5 bases and J gave up 7 bases, with 14 bases separating them. The germline V gene encodes CDR1 SGHVS and CDR2 FNYEAQ. This CDR3 is built from 13 residues. The CDR3 reads CASSPGGTSEAFF. In nucleotides, the CDR3 is TGTGCCAGCAGCCCCGGGGGTACGAGTGAAGCTTTCTTT.

This clone was seen more than once but under ten times. The rearrangement joins TRBV18 to TRBJ1-2; 7 bases fit TRBD1. The V gene's germline CDR1 is KGHSH and CDR2 LQKENI. Losses at the gene ends were 3 bases for V and 3 bases for J; bases not matched to a gene: 1. The CDR3 totals 13 residues. DNA for the CDR3: TGTGCCAGCTCACCGGGGACAGACTATGGCTACACCTTC. Its translation is CASSPGTDYGYTF.

V usage is TRBV30 and J usage is TRBJ2-4; D is ambiguous. This CDR3 spans 13 amino acids. V lost 5 bases and J lost 1, with 9 bases in between. The germline CDR1 and CDR2 sequences are GTSNPN and SVGIG (reference sequence). The CDR3 sequence is CAWGGVAKNIQYF. DNA of the CDR3: TGTGCCTGGGGCGGTGTGGCCAAAAACATTCAGTACTTC.

This clone was counted once. The CDR3 DNA is TGTGCCAGCAGTGACTCGGGGAGCAATCAGCCCCAGCATTTT. Translation: CASSDSGSNQPQHF. The chain is built from TRBV6-1 and TRBJ1-5; D gene uncertain. The germline V gene encodes CDR1 MNHNS and CDR2 SASEGT. V lost 3 bases to trimming and J lost 1 base, with 7 bases between them. This CDR3 is built from 14 residues.

The chain employs TRBV18 and TRBJ2-2; TRBD1 agrees at 8 bases. Germline CDR1 KGHSH, CDR2 LQKENI. V shed 3 bases, J shed 4 bases, and the junction held 10 bases outside the gene matches. This CDR3 contains 17 residues. CDR3 in amino acids: CASSPTRTGMVTGELFF. The CDR3 coding sequence is TGTGCCAGCTCACCTACGAGGACAGGGATGGTCACCGGGGAGCTGTTTTTT.

The chain is built from TRBV9 and TRBJ1-2; D not certain. Trimming pared 1 base from V and 3 bases from J, leaving 10 bases between. Germline CDR1 SGDLS, CDR2 YYNGEE. The CDR3 has 14 amino acids. CDR3 sequence: CASSVSEGYYGYTF. For the CDR3, the DNA is TGTGCCAGCAGCGTATCCGAGGGCTACTATGGCTACACCTTC.

The rearrangement links TRBV5-1 to TRBJ2-1, with TRBD1 matching over 10 bases. Per germline, CDR1 SGHRS and CDR2 YFSETQ. CDR3 size: 14 residues. The J segment lost 16 bases and the V segment lost 4 bases, leaving 14 bases of the junction unmatched. The CDR3 region is CASSTNDRGRARFF. The CDR3 DNA sequence: TGCGCCAGCAGCACCAACGACAGGGGGCGCGCTCGATTCTTC.

The sample holds one count of this clone. V and J are TRBV5-1 and TRBJ1-2; 7 nucleotides agree with TRBD1. Germline V gene data show CDR1 as SGHRS and CDR2 as YFSETQ. With V trimmed by 0 bases and J by 0 bases, 2 bases remained unmatched. The CDR3 runs to 15 residues. The CDR3 reads CASSLGDRSNYGYTF. The DNA of the CDR3 is TGCGCCAGCAGCTTGGGGGACAGATCTAACTATGGCTACACCTTC.

The chain has TRBV5-4 and TRBJ2-7; 15 bases agree with TRBD2. The CDR3 loop spans 16 amino acids. Trimming at V came to 4 bases and at J to 3 bases, leaving 5 bases not matched to a gene. Germline V gene data show CDR1 as SGHNT and CDR2 as YYREEE (reference sequence). CDR3 nucleotide sequence: TGTGCCAGCAGCCAAGGGACTAGCGGGAGGAACTACGAGCAGTACTTC. Translation gives CASSQGTSGRNYEQYF.

V gene TRBV6-5 combines with J gene TRBJ1-5, with D perhaps TRBD1 (5 bases). The CDR3 runs 12 residues. Germline values: CDR1 MNHEY, CDR2 SVGAGI. The V and J ends lost 5 bases and 11 bases respectively, with 13 bases between them. The CDR3: CASSPGRGAQHF. Here the CDR3 DNA reads TGTGCCAGCAGTCCGGGGCGGGGAGCCCAGCATTTT.

This clone was found once. The chain couples TRBV30 to TRBJ1-3; tentative D call: TRBD1 (5 bases). This CDR3 spans 14 amino acids. Trimming shortened V by 2 bases and J by 0 bases, and 8 bases separated the two germline ends. Germline CDR1 reads GTSNPN; CDR2 reads SVGIG (reference sequence). This chain's CDR3 is CAWSKGISGNTIYF. Written as DNA, the CDR3 is TGTGCCTGGAGTAAGGGGATCTCTGGAAACACCATATATTTT.

In the case of this clone: The junction does not match germline at one end; this may be a read error. V is TRBV7-9 and J is TRBJ2-5; D gene uncertain. Germline V CDR1 and CDR2: SEHNR, FQNEAQ (reference sequence). The CDR3 spans 12 residues. In DNA form, the CDR3 reads TGTTCCAGCAGCTTATTACAAGAGACCCAGTACTTC. Encoded protein: CSSSLLQETQYF.

The sample holds a few counts of this clone. The V and J genes are TRBV13 and TRBJ1-3; 10 bases line up with TRBD1. The CDR3 is 17 amino acids. With 5 bases clipped from V and 3 bases from J, the junction kept 10 bases outside the gene matches. Germline CDR1 reads PRHDT; CDR2 reads FYEKMQ (reference sequence). CDR3 bases: TGTGCCAGCAGCCGCGCTAGGGACAGGGGAGATGGAAACACCATATATTTT. Translation gives CASSRARDRGDGNTIYF.